The next 2 T cell receptor beta chains were all read from a single sample in a study of OX40 agonist ivuxolimab in advanced cancers. The protocol was immunoSEQ multiplex PCR, while the TCRdb copy is restricted to in-frame clones and leaves out a portion. The table has about 49,000 clones, 85% seen once. Sequencing used CD4+ or CD8+ T cells sorted from blood, obtained in a trial of the OX40 agonist ivuxolimab. The receptor set was obtained from an adult with an advanced solid tumor such as melanoma, head and neck, liver or kidney cancer.

V gene TRBV7-9 combines with J gene TRBJ1-4, with D hard to call. Between the trimmed V and J ends, which lost 6 bases and 3 bases, there was a span of 2 bases. CDR1 and CDR2 from the germline V gene are SEHNR and FQNEAQ (reference sequence). The CDR3 is made up of 11 amino acids. The CDR3 reads CASRPNEKLFF. CDR3 in DNA: TGTGCCAGCAGGCCTAATGAAAAACTGTTTTTT.

This chain joins TRBV19 and TRBJ1-5; D unresolved. Germline CDR1 and CDR2: LNHDA and SQIVND (reference sequence). This CDR3 region has 15 residues. Deletions cut 0 bases from V and 2 bases from J, with 8 bases between. The CDR3 spells CASSIDDWGNQPQHF. The CDR3 DNA sequence: TGTGCCAGTAGTATAGATGACTGGGGCAATCAGCCCCAGCATTTT.